This TCR beta chain was obtained from a study of T cells after yellow fever vaccination (dated by TCRdb to about 2019). Broadly, across the study: The SMART-Seq v4 Ultra Low Input RNA kit was used to prepare libraries from fractions with low cell numbers. To follow T-cell clones before and after primary and booster YFV17D yellow fever vaccination, bulk TCR alpha and beta repertoires were sequenced over time. Two healthy male donors made up the cohort, one aged 18 to 30 years and the other aged 30 to 40 years. Bulk PBMC replicates and cell subsets were isolated from blood drawn at multiple timepoints before and after both primary and secondary immunization.

Turning to this clonotype: The target of this receptor is not known. No per-base quality is available; no much larger clone lies one base away.

Reading from cysteine to phenylalanine, the CDR3 counts 14 amino acids. Only CDR3 DNA remains: 42 bases, in frame from the first base. V and J are truncated by 5 bases and 0 bases respectively, leaving an intervening sequence of 8 bases. TCR cDNA was synthesized by 5'RACE template switching, which introduced a universal primer site and unique molecular identifiers. Priming for cDNA synthesis came from both the TCR alpha and TCR beta constant segments. Library amplification used two PCR steps, and the second PCR step added sample barcodes and sequencing adapters. Sequencing of libraries was done on Illumina HiSeq 2500 (2x100 bp) or NovaSeq (2x150 bp). The study's own analysis went as follows. MIGEC handled demultiplexing of reads and collapsing into UMI consensus sequences, while MiXCR performed V(D)J alignment. Vaccine-responding clonotypes were identified with edgeR using replicate PBMC samples, with FDR below 0.01 and a log2 fold change above 5 up to day 15 being required. Each bulk clonotype received a CD4 or CD8 identity based on whether the sequenced CD4 or CD8 repertoire contained that clonotype at higher abundance. TCRdb reworked the public reads: Q25 trimming with fastp, MiXCR clone assembly, productive beta chains retained. Every CDR3 protein is listed once, alongside the most common genes and DNA of its rows. The V and J calls were determined by TCRdb, not by the authors. Here the sample has hundreds of thousands of distinct CDR3 sequences; about 13% occur a single time. The ten largest clones add up to 11% to 15% of the sample.

The treatment or condition tag for this specimen amounts to: live attenuated yellow fever vaccine strain. At every blood-draw timepoint, two biological replicates of bulk PBMCs were collected. A standard Ficoll-Paque protocol was used to isolate PBMCs from peripheral blood. RNA was extracted with TriZol from bulk PBMCs, CD4 and CD8 fractions, and dextramer-positive and dextramer-negative fractions. What the research found in general, with its limitations: A small fraction of clonotypes showed up in both the CD4 and CD8 compartments, probably as a result of convergent recombination. Compared with the primary T-cell response, the secondary T-cell response was weaker but faster, peaking on day 5 rather than day 15. FACS-sorted repertoires could contain abundant contaminating clonotypes from the bulk population, so computational filtering was required. After the booster, most of the clones that had expanded following primary vaccination were detected again (approximately 95% of CD4 and around 90% of CD8), which suggests that memory was broadly maintained. Because only a couple of donors were included in the study, the extent to which the findings can be generalized is limited.

The sequences come from PBMCs, collected on the day of the yellow fever booster vaccination. The TCR comes from a man aged 30 to 39 who received the YFV17D yellow fever vaccine. The chain is encoded by TRBV12-3 or TRBV12-4 joined to TRBJ2-1; the D gene lacks a confident call. Here the CDR3 is given as CASSIQSSYNEQFF. Here is the DNA: TGTGCCAGCAGTATCCAGAGCTCCTACAATGAGCAGTTCTTC.